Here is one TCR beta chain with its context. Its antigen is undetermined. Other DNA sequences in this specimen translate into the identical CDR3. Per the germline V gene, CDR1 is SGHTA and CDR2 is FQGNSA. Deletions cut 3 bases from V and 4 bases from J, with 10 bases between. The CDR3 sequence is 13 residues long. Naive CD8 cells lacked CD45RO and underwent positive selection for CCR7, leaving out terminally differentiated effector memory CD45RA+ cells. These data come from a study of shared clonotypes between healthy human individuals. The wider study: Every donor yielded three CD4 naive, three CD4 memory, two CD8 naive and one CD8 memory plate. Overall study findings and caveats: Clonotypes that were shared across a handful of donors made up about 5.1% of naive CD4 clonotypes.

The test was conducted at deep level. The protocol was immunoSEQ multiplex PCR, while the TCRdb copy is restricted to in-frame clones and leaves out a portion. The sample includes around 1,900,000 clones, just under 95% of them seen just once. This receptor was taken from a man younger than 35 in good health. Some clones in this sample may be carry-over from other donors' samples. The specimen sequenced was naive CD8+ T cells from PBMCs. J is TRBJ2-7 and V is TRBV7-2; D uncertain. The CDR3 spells CASSLGLGYEQYF. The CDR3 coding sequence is TGTGCCAGCAGCTTGGGTCTGGGGTACGAGCAGTACTTC.